This is a list of T cell receptor beta chains from one sample in a study of cytomegalovirus exposure and HLA in healthy donors. This table comes from immunoSEQ multiplex PCR, and its TCRdb copy is limited to in-frame clones, with some not included. Found here are more than 300,000 clones, more than 80% of them singletons; the top ten hold around 0.8%. Sequencing was performed on PBMCs. The receptor set was obtained from a woman between 18 and 29 years old in good health and CMV-seronegative. The CDR3 runs from the conserved cysteine through the conserved F or W. D genes are given only for firm matches. Clone size, where shown, is once, few, many, or a class for clones that have expanded.

V gene	J gene	CDR3 length	D gene	clone size	CDR3 protein	CDR3 DNA
TRBV5-4	TRBJ2-6	16	NA	once	CASSLARSSGANVLTF	TGTGCCAGCAGCTTGGCCCGGAGCTCTGGGGCCAACGTCCTGACTTTC
TRBV10-1	TRBJ2-5	13	NA	NA	CASSDHREETQYF	TGCGCCAGCAGTGACCACAGGGAAGAGACCCAGTACTTC
TRBV7-2	TRBJ1-3	15	NA	NA	CASTTVRGAGNTIYF	TGTGCCAGCACAACGGTCCGGGGGGCTGGAAACACCATATATTTT
TRBV9	TRBJ1-2	15	NA	NA	CASSAAGRANYGYTF	TGTGCCAGCAGCGCGGCAGGCCGAGCTAACTATGGCTACACCTTC
TRBV25-1	TRBJ2-3	15	NA	NA	CASSSGMWGTDTQYF	TGTGCCAGCAGCTCAGGGATGTGGGGCACAGATACGCAGTATTTT
TRBV19	TRBJ1-5	16	TRBD1	NA	CASSHYRDSRSQPQHF	TGTGCCAGTAGTCATTACCGGGACAGTCGCTCTCAGCCCCAGCATTTT
TRBV4-2	TRBJ1-5	14	NA	NA	CASSRAKNNQPQHF	TGTGCCAGCAGCCGCGCGAAGAACAATCAGCCCCAGCATTTT
TRBV21-1	TRBJ2-6	21	NA	few	CASSKTCCRDRGKTGANVLTF	TGTGCCAGCAGCAAAACATGTTGCCGGGACAGGGGCAAAACTGGGGCCAACGTCCTGACTTTC
TRBV5-1	TRBJ1-2	17	NA	NA	CASSLIQGPRLDYGYTF	TGCGCCAGCAGCTTGATACAGGGACCTCGCCTGGACTATGGCTACACCTTC
TRBV6-5	TRBJ2-1	13	TRBD2	NA	CATTSGENNEQFF	TGTGCCACCACTAGCGGGGAGAACAATGAGCAGTTCTTC